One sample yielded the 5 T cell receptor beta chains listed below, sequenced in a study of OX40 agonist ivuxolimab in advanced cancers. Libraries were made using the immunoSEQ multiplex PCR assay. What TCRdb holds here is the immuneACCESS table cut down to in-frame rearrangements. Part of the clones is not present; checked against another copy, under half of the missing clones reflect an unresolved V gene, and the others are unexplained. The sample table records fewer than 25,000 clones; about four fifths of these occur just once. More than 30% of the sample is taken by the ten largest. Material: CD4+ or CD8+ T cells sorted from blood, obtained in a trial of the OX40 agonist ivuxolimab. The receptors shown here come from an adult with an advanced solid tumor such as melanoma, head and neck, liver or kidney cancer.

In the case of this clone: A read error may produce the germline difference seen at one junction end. CDR3 sequence (DNA): TGTGCCAGCAGTTACGCGTTGTCAGATTGGGACTTC. Translating it yields CASSYALSDWDF. The chain has TRBV6-6 and TRBJ2-5, with D unresolved. The germline V gene has CDR1 MNHNY and CDR2 SVGAGI (reference sequence). This CDR3 spans 12 amino acids.

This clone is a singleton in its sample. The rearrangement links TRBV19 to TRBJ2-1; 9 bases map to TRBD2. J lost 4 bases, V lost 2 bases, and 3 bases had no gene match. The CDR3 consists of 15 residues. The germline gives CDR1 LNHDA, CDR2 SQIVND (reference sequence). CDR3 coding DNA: TGTGCCAGTAGTATAACTAGCGGGCCTTACAATGAGCAGTTCTTC. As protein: CASSITSGPYNEQFF.

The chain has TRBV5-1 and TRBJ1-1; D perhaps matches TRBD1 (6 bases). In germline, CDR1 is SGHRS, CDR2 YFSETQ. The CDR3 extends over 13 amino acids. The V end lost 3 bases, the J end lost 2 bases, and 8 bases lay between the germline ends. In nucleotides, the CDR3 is TGCGCCAGCAGCTGGACAGAAAACACTGAAGCTTTCTTT. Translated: CASSWTENTEAFF. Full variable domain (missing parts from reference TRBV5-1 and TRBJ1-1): KAGVTQTPRYLIKTRGQQVTLSCSPISGHRSVSWYQQTPGQGLQFLFEYFSETQRNKGNFPGRFSGRQFSNSRSEMNVSTLELGDSALYLCASSWTENTEAFFGQGTRLTVV.

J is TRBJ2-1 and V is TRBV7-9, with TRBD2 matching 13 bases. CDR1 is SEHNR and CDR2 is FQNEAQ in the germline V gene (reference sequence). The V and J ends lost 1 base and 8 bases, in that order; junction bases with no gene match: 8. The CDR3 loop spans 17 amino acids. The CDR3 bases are TGTGCCAGCAGCTTAGTGTCACTAGCGGGAGGGTGGGATGAGCAGTTCTTC. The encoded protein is CASSLVSLAGGWDEQFF.

This CDR3 is CASSLDRGSSYEQYF. The CDR3 bases are TGCGCCAGCAGCTTGGACAGGGGGAGCTCCTACGAGCAGTACTTC. The rearrangement links TRBV5-1 to TRBJ2-7; TRBD1 aligns across 8 bases. Germline CDR1 and CDR2: SGHRS and YFSETQ. The CDR3 runs to 15 residues. Trimming removed 0 bases from V and 0 bases from J; junction bases left unmatched: 2.